This TCR beta chain is from a study of cytomegalovirus exposure and HLA in healthy donors. Vbeta (60) and Jbeta (13) primers were used in the PCR. The data were produced by immunoSEQ multiplex PCR, yet TCRdb's version contains in-frame clones alone and is incomplete. The sample holds approximately 220,000 clones; 60% to 85% are singletons and the top ten take 15% to 17%. Germline CDR1 and CDR2: SGHRS and YFSETQ. V shed 3 bases, J shed 2 bases, and the junction held 2 bases outside the gene matches. CDR3 length: 14 residues. Source material: PBMCs. The source is a middle-aged man in good health and CMV-seronegative. J is TRBJ1-5 and V is TRBV5-1; 7 bases map to TRBD1. CDR3: CASSSGTGNQPQHF. As DNA, the CDR3 is TGCGCCAGCAGCTCCGGGACAGGCAATCAGCCCCAGCATTTT.